These T cell receptor beta chains were read from a single sample in a study of radiation and T cells in renal cell carcinoma. Assay: immunoSEQ multiplex PCR; the TCRdb copy retains only in-frame clones and omits some. The data hold about 150,000 clones, with roughly nine tenths observed a single time. The sequenced sample was blood, obtained from a patient whose treatment included radiotherapy and nephrectomy. The receptors come from a woman between 65 and 79 years old with renal cell carcinoma. Both conserved end residues are part of each CDR3. The order of the fields is clone size, V gene, D gene, J gene, CDR3 DNA, CDR3 protein. A D gene is named only where the DNA matches it firmly. Size tells how often a clone was seen (once, few, many) or the class of an expanded clone, and some rows leave it out.

size: once; V: TRBV29-1; D: .; J: TRBJ2-1; DNA: TGCAGCGTTCGACCGGGCTACAATGAGCAGTTCTTC; CDR3: CSVRPGYNEQFF
size: .; V: TRBV5-1; D: .; J: TRBJ1-4; DNA: TGCGCCAGCAGCAGCTCAGGGGTGGGGATAGGTGAAAAACTGTTTTTT; CDR3: CASSSSGVGIGEKLFF
size: few; V: TRBV29-1; D: TRBD1; J: TRBJ1-1; DNA: TGCAGCGCCGTACAGGGGGGCACTGAAGCTTTCTTT; CDR3: CSAVQGGTEAFF
size: .; V: TRBV30; D: .; J: TRBJ1-2; DNA: TGTGCCTGGAGTGTAGGGGGAGGGGAAGGCGGTGGCTACACCTTC; CDR3: CAWSVGGGEGGGYTF
size: .; V: TRBV18; D: TRBD2; J: TRBJ2-3; DNA: TGTGCCAGCTCACCTACTAGCGGGGGCTATACGCAGTATTTT; CDR3: CASSPTSGGYTQYF
size: .; V: TRBV6-1; D: TRBD1; J: TRBJ2-1; DNA: TGTGCCAGCAGGGGGACAGACTCGAATGAGCAGTTCTTC; CDR3: CASRGTDSNEQFF
size: .; V: TRBV5-4; D: .; J: TRBJ1-3; DNA: TGTGCCAGCAGCTTGAGAGGCAGCCCTGGAAACACCATATATTTT; CDR3: CASSLRGSPGNTIYF
size: .; V: TRBV6-1; D: TRBD1; J: TRBJ1-5; DNA: TGTGCCAGCAGTGCCGGGACAGGGGGGGGTCAGCCCCAGCATTTT; CDR3: CASSAGTGGGQPQHF
size: .; V: TRBV7-2; D: .; J: TRBJ1-5; DNA: TGTGCCAGCAGCTCTGGATCTTATAGCAATCAGCCCCAGCATTTT; CDR3: CASSSGSYSNQPQHF
size: .; V: TRBV5-6; D: TRBD1; J: TRBJ1-1; DNA: TGTGCCAGCAGCTCTAGCACTACAGGGGGCGGGAGGACTGAAGCTTTCTTT; CDR3: CASSSSTTGGGRTEAFF
size: .; V: TRBV19; D: TRBD1; J: TRBJ1-5; DNA: TGTGCCAGTAGTGCCACCGGGACAGGGAATCAGCCCCAGCATTTT; CDR3: CASSATGTGNQPQHF
size: .; V: TRBV7-2; D: TRBD1; J: TRBJ2-2; DNA: TGTGCCAGCAGCTTAAAACAGGGGGGCACCGGGGAGCTGTTTTTT; CDR3: CASSLKQGGTGELFF
size: .; V: TRBV5-6; D: TRBD1; J: TRBJ1-1; DNA: TGTGCCAGCAGCAACGGACAGGCGACTGAAGCTTTCTTT; CDR3: CASSNGQATEAFF
size: once; V: TRBV14; D: .; J: TRBJ2-5; DNA: TGTGCCAGCAGCCATAGTGAGACCCAGTACTTC; CDR3: CASSHSETQYF
size: .; V: TRBV15; D: TRBD1; J: TRBJ2-3; DNA: TGTGCCACCAGCTGGACAGGGGGTACAGATACGCAGTATTTT; CDR3: CATSWTGGTDTQYF
size: .; V: TRBV5-5; D: .; J: TRBJ1-1; DNA: TGTGCCAGCAGCTCAGTCCCAGGGGCCGGGAACACTGAAGCTTTCTTT; CDR3: CASSSVPGAGNTEAFF
size: once; V: TRBV7-9; D: TRBD1; J: TRBJ1-3; DNA: TGTGCCAGCAGCTACGCCGGGACAGCTGGAAACACCATATATTTT; CDR3: CASSYAGTAGNTIYF
size: .; V: TRBV29-1; D: .; J: TRBJ1-3; DNA: TGCAGCGTGCTAACAGGGGGAAACACCATATATTTT; CDR3: CSVLTGGNTIYF
size: .; V: TRBV5-1; D: .; J: TRBJ2-7; DNA: TGCGCCAGCAGCCCAGGGCCGTTATACGAGCAGTACTTC; CDR3: CASSPGPLYEQYF
size: .; V: TRBV7-9; D: TRBD1; J: TRBJ2-4; DNA: TGTGCCAGCAGCTTAGCAGGGACAGGGCCCATTCAGTACTTC; CDR3: CASSLAGTGPIQYF
size: .; V: TRBV4-3; D: .; J: TRBJ2-7; DNA: TGCGCCAGCAGTAATGATTACCGCTCCTACGAGCAGTACTTC; CDR3: CASSNDYRSYEQYF
size: .; V: TRBV5-1; D: TRBD1; J: TRBJ1-3; DNA: TGCGCCAGCAGCTTGGACAGGGGGCTGGCTGGAAACACCATATATTTT; CDR3: CASSLDRGLAGNTIYF
size: once; V: TRBV7-8; D: TRBD1; J: TRBJ2-1; DNA: TGTGCCAGCAGCTACGGGACAGGGAATGAGCAGTTCTTC; CDR3: CASSYGTGNEQFF
size: .; V: TRBV5-1; D: TRBD1; J: TRBJ2-7; DNA: TGCGCCAGCAGCTTTTTAGGGACAGCCTCCTACGAGCAGTACTTC; CDR3: CASSFLGTASYEQYF
size: .; V: TRBV11-1; D: TRBD2; J: TRBJ2-3; DNA: TGTGCCAGCAGCTTGACTAGCGGGGGGGGTAGTACAGATACGCAGTATTTT; CDR3: CASSLTSGGGSTDTQYF
size: .; V: TRBV6-5; D: .; J: TRBJ1-2; DNA: TGTGCCAGCAGTCCCAACAGGGACTATGGCTACACCTTC; CDR3: CASSPNRDYGYTF
size: .; V: TRBV15; D: .; J: TRBJ2-7; DNA: TGTGCCACCAGCAGACCCGACGGGCCGAACGAGCAGTACTTC; CDR3: CATSRPDGPNEQYF
size: .; V: TRBV30; D: TRBD2; J: TRBJ2-1; DNA: TGTGCCTGGAGTCGCACTAGCGGGGGCTACAATGAGCAGTTCTTC; CDR3: CAWSRTSGGYNEQFF
size: .; V: TRBV4-3; D: .; J: TRBJ1-2; DNA: TGCGCCAGCAGCCAAGGGCAGGGTCCCGGCTACACCTTC; CDR3: CASSQGQGPGYTF
size: .; V: TRBV28; D: .; J: TRBJ1-4; DNA: TGTGCCAGCAGTTTGTCCCAGGGGAGGAAAGAAAAACTGTTTTTT; CDR3: CASSLSQGRKEKLFF
size: .; V: TRBV2; D: .; J: TRBJ2-6; DNA: TGTGCCAGCACAAGGACCGTTTCGGCCTCTGGGGCCAACGTCCTGACTTTC; CDR3: CASTRTVSASGANVLTF
size: .; V: TRBV6-1; D: .; J: TRBJ1-1; DNA: TGTGCCAGCAGTGCCCCAGGTCCCGAAGCTTTCTTT; CDR3: CASSAPGPEAFF
size: .; V: TRBV5-1; D: .; J: TRBJ1-1; DNA: TGCGCCAGCAGCCTCGACCCGGGGTTCAACACTGAAGCTTTCTTT; CDR3: CASSLDPGFNTEAFF
size: .; V: TRBV7-9; D: .; J: TRBJ1-1; DNA: TGTGCCAGCAACGCCCCCGGGGGTAGGACTGAAGCTTTCTTT; CDR3: CASNAPGGRTEAFF
size: .; V: TRBV6-1; D: .; J: TRBJ1-5; DNA: TGTGCCAGCTTAGCAGTTAACGGGGCGTCTCAGCCCCAGCATTTT; CDR3: CASLAVNGASQPQHF
size: .; V: TRBV30; D: TRBD2; J: TRBJ2-2; DNA: TGTGCCTGGTCCAAGGCTAGCGGGGGGGTGAACACCGGGGAGCTGTTTTTT; CDR3: CAWSKASGGVNTGELFF
size: .; V: TRBV7-2; D: TRBD1; J: TRBJ2-5; DNA: TGTGCCAGCAGCCCCGACAGGGGACAAGAGACCCAGTACTTC; CDR3: CASSPDRGQETQYF
size: .; V: TRBV2; D: .; J: TRBJ1-1; DNA: TGTGCCGTTTATGGAGGGATTGAAGCTTTCTTT; CDR3: CAVYGGIEAFF
size: .; V: TRBV19; D: .; J: TRBJ2-7; DNA: TGTGCCAGTAGTATGGTAAGAATCGGCTCCTACGAGCAGTACTTC; CDR3: CASSMVRIGSYEQYF
size: .; V: TRBV19; D: TRBD1; J: TRBJ1-5; DNA: TGTGCCAGTACTCCGGGACAGGGGAATTGGCAGCCCCAGCATTTT; CDR3: CASTPGQGNWQPQHF
size: .; V: TRBV28; D: TRBD1; J: TRBJ2-7; DNA: TGTGCCAGCAGTTTAAGCGGCGGACAGGGTTCCTACGAGCAGTACTTC; CDR3: CASSLSGGQGSYEQYF
size: once; V: TRBV10-3; D: TRBD2; J: TRBJ2-3; DNA: TGTGCCATCAGTGAGTCGACGGGAGGGGATCGGGATACGCAGTATTTT; CDR3: CAISESTGGDRDTQYF
size: few; V: TRBV5-1; D: .; J: TRBJ1-5; DNA: TGCGCCAGCAGCTTGGCCGGCATTAGCAATCAGCCCCAGCATTTT; CDR3: CASSLAGISNQPQHF
size: .; V: TRBV9; D: .; J: TRBJ2-3; DNA: TGTGCCAGCAGCGTAGGTGTGGCAGATACGCAGTATTTT; CDR3: CASSVGVADTQYF
size: .; V: TRBV7-8; D: .; J: TRBJ1-1; DNA: TGTGCCAGCAGCTACTACAGGGACCTCGGTACTGAAGCTTTCTTT; CDR3: CASSYYRDLGTEAFF
size: .; V: TRBV28; D: TRBD1; J: TRBJ2-2; DNA: TGTGCCAGCATTAGGGGGCTAGCAACCGGGGAGCTGTTTTTT; CDR3: CASIRGLATGELFF
size: .; V: TRBV6-1; D: TRBD2; J: TRBJ2-1; DNA: TGTGCCAGCAGTGAAGCACTAGCGGGGTTGGGGGATGAGCAGTTCTTC; CDR3: CASSEALAGLGDEQFF
size: .; V: TRBV5-4; D: TRBD2; J: TRBJ2-1; DNA: TGTGCCAGCAGCTCACGGACTAGCCACAATGAGCAGTTCTTC; CDR3: CASSSRTSHNEQFF
size: .; V: TRBV28; D: .; J: TRBJ1-2; DNA: TGTGCCAGCAGTTTGAGGGTTAACTATGGCTACACCTTC; CDR3: CASSLRVNYGYTF
size: .; V: TRBV10-3; D: TRBD1; J: TRBJ2-5; DNA: TGTGCCACCAAGCCGGGACAGGGGGCTGTACAAGAGACCCAGTACTTC; CDR3: CATKPGQGAVQETQYF